A single T cell receptor beta chain is shown here with its context. Authors' processing steps: Amplification of reference gene primers provided the estimated nucleated cell counts. Here immunoSEQ multiplex PCR was the method, and the copy in TCRdb shows in-frame clones only, minus some. The D gene and trimming were derived from the DNA, and the V and J assignments and clone size from that table. The data hold approximately 40,000 clones, with around nine tenths observed a single time. The data derive from a study of blood T cell repertoires in COVID-19. Looking at the study overall: The origin of the acute and convalescent COVID-19 samples was the United States, Italy and Spain. Nucleic acid was either cDNA or gDNA, and it came from T cells, B-cell-depleted T cells, or PBMCs.

This sequence originates from a human donor in a cohort sampled during active COVID-19. Material: peripheral blood.

CDR3 bases: TGTGCCAGCAGCTTAAGCAATAATTCACCCCTCCACTTT. Residues: CASSLSNNSPLHF. This chain uses TRBV11-2 with TRBJ1-6; D not certain. Trimming left V 2 bases short and J 5 bases short, with 4 bases between. CDR1 and CDR2 (germline): SGHAT, FQNNGV. This CDR3 region has 13 residues.